A single sample gave rise to the 7 T cell receptor beta chains below, sequenced in a study of beta chain features in type 1 diabetes. Regarding the study as a whole: Among patients with Type 1 diabetes, TCRB CDR3s were moderately but significantly shorter in every one of the four CD4+ subsets.

What was sequenced were expressed TCRB transcripts, since all of the isolated RNA had been reverse transcribed. Here immunoSEQ multiplex PCR was the method, and the copy in TCRdb shows in-frame clones only, minus some. The data show a few hundred thousand clones, approximately 25% seen once. Antigens for these TCRs are unknown. Sequencing input: naive CD4+ T cells from blood. Receptors were obtained from a woman in her twenties or thirties with type 1 diabetes.

This clone was found a few times. The CDR3 DNA is TGTGCCAGCAGCTTACGGGTTCAAGAGACCCAGTACTTC. Translation: CASSLRVQETQYF. The V and J genes are TRBV7-3 and TRBJ2-5; no clear D gene. V gave up 2 bases and J gave up 2 bases, with 6 bases separating them. Germline CDR1 is SGHTA and CDR2 is FQGTGA. The CDR3 extends over 13 amino acids.

This clone showed up just a few times. The chain joins TRBV27 to TRBJ2-7; 8 nucleotides align to TRBD1. This CDR3 region has 15 residues. Trimming cost V 5 bases and J 5 bases; bases outside gene matches: 11. Per the germline V gene, CDR1 is MNHEY and CDR2 is SMNVEV (reference sequence). The CDR3 protein is CASSPWTGIKDEQYF. CDR3 sequence (DNA): TGTGCCAGCAGTCCGTGGACAGGGATTAAGGACGAGCAGTACTTC.

This sequence joins TRBV2 and TRBJ2-5, with 8 bases that match TRBD2. The CDR3 length is 14 residues. Looked up from germline, CDR1 is SNHLY and CDR2 is FYNNEI. The V gene end was trimmed by 6 bases and the J gene end by 5 bases; junction bases not matched to a gene: 8. The CDR3 coding sequence is TGTGCCAGCAGATCGGGACGGGGGGGCGAGACCCAGTACTTC. It specifies CASRSGRGGETQYF. The complete variable domain, with remaining parts taken from reference TRBV2 and TRBJ2-5, reads EPEVTQTPSHQVTQMGQEVILRCVPISNHLYFYWYRQILGQKVEFLVSFYNNEISEKSEIFDDQFSVERPDGSNFTLKIRSTKLEDSAMYFCASRSGRGGETQYFGPGTRLLVL.

This chain joins TRBV5-1 and TRBJ2-3; maybe TRBD2 (6 bases). In germline, CDR1 is SGHRS, CDR2 YFSETQ. V was clipped by 7 bases and J by 3 bases, with 15 bases between them. There are 14 residues in the CDR3. CDR3 residues: CASDRGSYTDTQYF. In DNA, the CDR3 is TGCGCCAGCGACCGGGGGAGCTATACAGATACGCAGTATTTT.

The J gene is TRBJ2-7, the V gene TRBV11-2; D may be TRBD1 (6 bases). Trimming pared 5 bases from V and 4 bases from J, leaving 15 bases between. In germline, CDR1 is SGHAT, CDR2 FQNNGV. The CDR3 spans 14 residues. The chain's CDR3 is CASSDGQKLYEQYF. CDR3 sequence (DNA): TGTGCCAGCAGCGATGGACAGAAGTTATACGAGCAGTACTTC. The full variable domain, in which reference TRBV11-2 and TRBJ2-7 provide the parts outside the CDR3, is EAGVAQSPRYKIIEKRQSVAFWCNPISGHATLYWYQQILGQGPKLLIQFQNNGVVDDSQLPKDRFSAERLKGVDSTLKIQPAKLEDSAVYLCASSDGQKLYEQYFGPGTRLTVT.

The chain joins TRBV7-4 to TRBJ1-2; D not resolved. CDR1 and CDR2 from the germline V gene are SGHVT and SQSDAQ. This CDR3 is built from 16 residues. V was pared by 2 bases and J by 8 bases, with 21 bases between. The CDR3 DNA reads TGTGCCAGCAGCTTATCTCGCGTCGCGAACTGTTGGGGCTACACCTTC. It encodes CASSLSRVANCWGYTF.

This clone was seen more than once but under ten times. The chain couples TRBV2 to TRBJ2-1; TRBD2 matches at 8 bases. The CDR3 sequence is 14 residues long. Germline V gene data show CDR1 as SNHLY and CDR2 as FYNNEI. V shed 8 bases, J shed 5 bases, and the junction held 8 bases outside the gene matches. This CDR3 is CASDFSGNDNEQFF. The CDR3 nucleotides are TGTGCCAGCGACTTTAGCGGGAATGACAATGAGCAGTTCTTC.